Given below is one TCR beta chain in context. The method was immunoSEQ multiplex PCR; TCRdb's version includes in-frame clones alone and lacks a portion of them. The repertoire has 130,000 to 150,000 clones, just under 85% of them found once; the top ten carry less than 7%. This record belongs to a study of blood T cell repertoires in COVID-19. On the study more broadly: In each case, the material was cDNA or gDNA derived from T cells, B-cell-depleted T cells, or PBMCs.

In germline, CDR1 is SGDLS, CDR2 YYNGEE. The CDR3 contains 13 residues. Deletions cut 4 bases from V and 1 base from J, with 8 bases between. All enrollees were about 18 to 89 years old and from 24 US areas. The study assigned cohorts using participant-reported clinical history. All recovered Cohort 3 donors got two negative PCRs, got clearance, or saw symptom resolution. This sequence joins TRBV9 and TRBJ1-1; no clear D gene. This clonotype originated in a middle-aged woman who had recovered from COVID-19. The sequenced sample consisted of PBMCs or T cells enriched from blood (not recorded which). The CDR3 bases are TGTGCCAGCAGCCAAGCGGGGAACACTGAAGCTTTCTTT. This gives the protein CASSQAGNTEAFF.